Given below is one T cell receptor (beta chain) in context. Its antigen is unidentified. These data are taken from a study of a mutant IDH1 vaccine in newly diagnosed glioma. V was cut by 6 bases and J by 6 bases, with 12 bases left in between. CDR1 is MGHDK, CDR2 SYGVNS, per germline. The CDR3 runs 13 residues. Assay: immunoSEQ multiplex PCR; the TCRdb copy retains only in-frame clones and omits some. The profile shows tens of thousands of clones, 85% to 90% of them singletons. Time point indicated: week 11, during vaccination. Every single dose of the vaccine, 300 ug of mutant IDH1 20-mer peptide, came with topical imiquimod.

Here the sequenced sample was PBMCs, taken from a glioma patient whose treatment included an IDH1 peptide vaccine. The chain links TRBV25-1 to TRBJ2-1, with D possibly being TRBD1 or TRBD2 (6 bases each). The source of this sequence is a woman in her thirties or forties with glioma. CDR3 residues: CASRMGGLNEQFF. CDR3 in DNA: TGTGCCAGCAGGATGGGGGGCCTCAATGAGCAGTTCTTC.